Each of the 30 T cell receptor beta chains below was sequenced from the same sample in a study of cytomegalovirus exposure and HLA in healthy donors. Clones were read by immunoSEQ multiplex PCR, and TCRdb kept only the in-frame ones, dropping some. The sample has some 170,000 clones, 80% to 90% seen once. The sample comprised PBMCs. These TCRs come from a woman aged 30 to 39 in good health and CMV-seronegative.

This chain uses TRBV5-4 with TRBJ1-2; 10 bases are a match to TRBD1. The CDR3 has 15 residues. Germline CDR1 SGHNT, CDR2 YYREEE (reference sequence). J was trimmed by 7 bases and V by 3 bases; bases with no gene match: 9. In DNA form, the CDR3 reads TGTGCCAGCAGCTCAATAGACAGGGGGCATGGTGGCTACACCTTC. It codes for CASSSIDRGHGGYTF.

The V and J genes are TRBV5-1 and TRBJ2-7; 7 nucleotides agree with TRBD1. The CDR3 totals 13 residues. Per the germline V gene, CDR1 is SGHRS and CDR2 is YFSETQ. The ends lost 4 bases at V and 4 bases at J; junction bases unmatched: 5. The CDR3 DNA reads TGCGCCAGCAGCCTGGGACAGCTATACGAGCAGTACTTC. Its protein is CASSLGQLYEQYF.

The gene calls are TRBV18 and TRBJ2-2, with D perhaps TRBD1 (5 bases). This CDR3 comprises 18 residues. Germline V gene sequence: CDR1 KGHSH, CDR2 LQKENI. The germline V and J ends were trimmed by 0 bases and 1 base, with 15 bases remaining between them. In DNA form, the CDR3 reads TGTGCCAGCTCACCACCGGCAGAGAAGGGGCGGAACACCGGGGAGCTGTTTTTT. It translates to CASSPPAEKGRNTGELFF.

This clone was counted between two and nine times. V is TRBV2 and J is TRBJ1-2; D unresolved. Germline V lookup: CDR1 SNHLY, CDR2 FYNNEI. The CDR3 extends over 16 amino acids. Trimming stripped 4 bases from V and 5 bases from J, with 20 bases between. DNA for the CDR3: TGTGCCAGCAGTGGGAGGCAGGTCGTCCAACTTTATGGCTACACCTTC. This translates into CASSGRQVVQLYGYTF.

This chain joins TRBV30 and TRBJ2-3; 7 bases match TRBD1. Germline CDR1 reads GTSNPN; CDR2 reads SVGIG (reference sequence). V lost 5 bases to trimming and J lost 5 bases; unmatched junction nucleotides: 10. The CDR3 contains 14 residues. The CDR3 DNA follows: TGTGCCTGGGCGCCAGGGACAGTGCAAGATACGCAGTATTTT. It specifies CAWAPGTVQDTQYF.

The chain employs TRBV2 and TRBJ1-5, with 8 bases fitting TRBD1. Per the germline V gene, CDR1 is SNHLY and CDR2 is FYNNEI. The J segment lost 2 bases and the V segment lost 11 bases, leaving 5 bases of the junction unmatched. The CDR3 runs 13 residues. The CDR3 is CAVRTGCNQPQHF. CDR3 nucleotides: TGTGCCGTAAGGACAGGGTGCAATCAGCCCCAGCATTTT. Full variable domain (remainder filled in from reference TRBV2 and TRBJ1-5): EPEVTQTPSHQVTQMGQEVILRCVPISNHLYFYWYRQILGQKVEFLVSFYNNEISEKSEIFDDQFSVERPDGSNFTLKIRSTKLEDSAMYFCAVRTGCNQPQHFGDGTRLSIL.

This chain links TRBV6-5 with TRBJ2-1, with D possibly matching TRBD2 (5 bases). Trimming cost V 5 bases and J 7 bases, with 18 bases left between them. Per germline, CDR1 MNHEY and CDR2 SVGAGI. This CDR3 spans 15 amino acids. The DNA of the CDR3 is TGTGCCAGCAGTCGCCTTGCCGGGGTCGAGAATGAGCAGTTCTTC. It codes for CASSRLAGVENEQFF.

The chain employs TRBV2 and TRBJ1-5, with D perhaps TRBD1 (5 bases). The CDR3 sequence is 15 residues long. V gave up 6 bases and J gave up 3 bases, with 15 bases separating them. CDR1 is SNHLY and CDR2 is FYNNEI in the germline V gene. The CDR3 sequence: CASRVSTANNQPQHF. CDR3 nucleotide sequence: TGTGCCAGCAGGGTTTCGACAGCGAACAATCAGCCCCAGCATTTT.

The chain joins TRBV6-6 to TRBJ1-2, with D possibly being TRBD1 (6 bases). This CDR3 spans 14 amino acids. V lost 5 bases to trimming and J lost 8 bases, with 18 bases between them. Germline-derived CDR1 and CDR2 are MNHNY and SVGAGI (reference sequence). The CDR3 spells CASSLHPGVSGYTF. The CDR3 bases are TGTGCCAGCAGTCTACACCCAGGGGTGAGCGGCTACACCTTC.

The J gene is TRBJ2-1, the V gene TRBV18; 9 bases fit TRBD2. Per germline, CDR1 KGHSH and CDR2 LQKENI. This CDR3 region has 17 residues. V shed 0 bases and J 6 bases; nucleotides not matched to a gene: 9. Here the CDR3 reads CASSPPGGGALSNEQFF. The CDR3 DNA is TGTGCCAGCTCACCACCGGGCGGGGGGGCCCTGAGCAATGAGCAGTTCTTC.

V usage is TRBV6-5 and J usage is TRBJ1-2, with unresolved D. In germline, CDR1 is MNHEY, CDR2 SVGAGI. The CDR3 is 11 amino acids. V dropped 1 base and J dropped 8 bases, with 5 bases sitting between them. The CDR3 protein is CASSYLGGYTF. The CDR3 bases are TGTGCCAGCAGTTACTTGGGCGGCTACACCTTC.

J is TRBJ1-6 and V is TRBV5-1; D gene ambiguous. Germline V CDR1 and CDR2: SGHRS, YFSETQ. The CDR3 is made up of 13 amino acids. The V gene lost 0 bases and the J gene lost 9 bases, with 7 bases spanning the gap. CDR3 sequence (DNA): TGCGCCAGCAGCTTGGGCCCCAGTTCACCCCTCCACTTT. Residues: CASSLGPSSPLHF.

The rearrangement joins TRBV6-6 to TRBJ1-2; 9 positions agree with TRBD1. With 5 bases clipped from V and 5 bases from J, the junction kept 9 bases outside the gene matches. Germline loops: CDR1 MNHNY, CDR2 SVGAGI (reference sequence). The CDR3 has 15 amino acids. The CDR3 coding sequence is TGTGCCAGCAGTCCCTGGACAGGGGCGGGGTATGGCTACACCTTC. Protein sequence: CASSPWTGAGYGYTF.

The V gene is TRBV7-2, the J gene TRBJ2-3, with D possibly being TRBD2 (5 bases). The CDR3 consists of 15 residues. V was clipped by 5 bases and J by 5 bases, with 17 bases between them. Germline V gene data show CDR1 as SGHTA and CDR2 as FQGNSA. This CDR3 is CASSPSGEVIDTQYF. Here the CDR3 DNA reads TGTGCCAGCAGCCCCTCCGGGGAAGTTATAGATACGCAGTATTTT. Full variable domain (outside the CDR3, taken from reference TRBV7-2 and TRBJ2-3): GAGVSQSPSNKVTEKGKDVELRCDPISGHTALYWYRQSLGQGLEFLIYFQGNSAPDKSGLPSDRFSAERTGGSVSTLTIQRTQQEDSAVYLCASSPSGEVIDTQYFGPGTRLTVL.

As DNA, the CDR3 is TGTGCCACCAGCAGGTCAGGGGATCTCTATGGCTACACCTTC. Encoded protein: CATSRSGDLYGYTF. The chain employs TRBV15 and TRBJ1-2; a possible D gene is TRBD1 (6 bases). Germline V gene sequence: CDR1 LNHNV, CDR2 YYDKDF (reference sequence). V lost 3 bases, J lost 4 bases, and 12 bases lay in between. The CDR3 sequence is 14 residues long.

V gene TRBV7-8 combines with J gene TRBJ1-2, with TRBD1 as a possible D gene (5 bases). The CDR3 has 14 residues. CDR1 and CDR2 from the germline V gene are SGHVS and FQNEAQ. V lost 1 base and J 8 bases, leaving 14 bases between the germline ends. The CDR3 DNA reads as TGTGCCAGCAGCTTAGGGGGCCAGAGCACGGGCTACACCTTC. Residues: CASSLGGQSTGYTF.

The genes are TRBV7-9 and TRBJ2-7; perhaps TRBD2 as D (6 bases). The V and J ends lost 1 base and 2 bases respectively, with 12 bases between them. CDR1 SEHNR and CDR2 FQNEAQ come from the germline V gene (reference sequence). This CDR3 is built from 15 residues. DNA of the CDR3: TGTGCCAGCAGCTTAGTGCGGGGATCAGCCTACGAGCAGTACTTC. It yields the protein CASSLVRGSAYEQYF.

The chain combines TRBV2 with TRBJ2-3, with 8 bases fitting TRBD1. The CDR3 runs to 14 residues. Looked up from germline, CDR1 is SNHLY and CDR2 is FYNNEI. The V gene end was trimmed by 7 bases and the J gene end by 5 bases; junction bases not matched to a gene: 8. CDR3 in amino acids: CASMGQGAQDTQYF. The DNA for the CDR3 is TGTGCCAGCATGGGTCAGGGGGCCCAAGATACGCAGTATTTT.

V usage is TRBV10-3 and J usage is TRBJ2-1, with unresolved D. The CDR3 consists of 11 residues. Germline V gene sequence: CDR1 ENHRY, CDR2 SYGVKD. The CDR3 nucleotides are TGTGGCGGTGGCTCCTACAATGAGCAGTTCTTC. Translation gives CGGGSYNEQFF.

The V gene is TRBV5-4, the J gene TRBJ1-1, with D possibly matching TRBD1 (6 bases). V was trimmed by 6 bases and J by 11 bases, leaving 14 bases between them. CDR1 is SGHNT and CDR2 is YYREEE in the germline V gene (reference sequence). The CDR3 loop spans 11 amino acids. DNA for the CDR3: TGTGCCAGCATCCTCGGGACAATCGCTTTCTTT. Translating it yields CASILGTIAFF.

The genes are TRBV7-2 and TRBJ1-2; D is perhaps TRBD1 (6 bases). CDR1 and CDR2 (germline): SGHTA, FQGNSA. V gave up 1 base and J gave up 8 bases, with 14 bases separating them. The CDR3 extends over 14 amino acids. The CDR3: CASSLVDGQMGYTF. Written as DNA, the CDR3 is TGTGCCAGCAGCTTAGTTGACGGACAGATGGGCTACACCTTC.

This chain uses TRBV7-9 with TRBJ2-3, with 11 positions matching TRBD2. Germline V lookup: CDR1 SEHNR, CDR2 FQNEAQ (reference sequence). This CDR3 spans 16 amino acids. V was pared by 1 base and J by 2 bases, with 2 bases of the junction left unmatched. The CDR3 region is CASSLGLAGYTDTQYF. CDR3 nucleotides: TGTGCCAGCAGCTTAGGACTAGCGGGGTACACAGATACGCAGTATTTT.

The chain joins TRBV5-1 to TRBJ2-7; 9 bases agree with TRBD2. The CDR3 has 16 residues. Per germline, CDR1 SGHRS and CDR2 YFSETQ. V dropped 4 bases and J dropped 2; count of bases not matched to a gene: 10. CDR3: CASSPAGSGGTYEQYF. The CDR3 bases are TGCGCCAGCAGCCCGGCAGGTAGCGGGGGTACCTACGAGCAGTACTTC.

The rearrangement links TRBV19 to TRBJ1-2; TRBD1 matches at 8 bases. In germline, CDR1 is LNHDA, CDR2 SQIVND (reference sequence). The V gene end was trimmed by 6 bases and the J gene end by 6 bases; junction bases not matched to a gene: 12. The length of the CDR3 is 15 residues. This chain's CDR3 is CASSPRARQGHGYTF. The CDR3 DNA reads as TGTGCCAGTAGCCCAAGGGCGCGACAGGGGCATGGCTACACCTTC.

The chain joins TRBV7-8 to TRBJ2-4; D may be TRBD2 (5 bases). Germline V CDR1 and CDR2: SGHVS, FQNEAQ. V was trimmed by 0 bases and J by 0 bases, leaving 15 bases between them. This CDR3 has 18 amino acids. The CDR3 nucleotides read TGTGCCAGCAGCTTAGCCTGGGTTGAGGGAGTAGCCAAAAACATTCAGTACTTC. Translation: CASSLAWVEGVAKNIQYF.

This sequence joins TRBV18 and TRBJ1-3; TRBD1 matches 7 bases. CDR1 and CDR2 (germline): KGHSH, LQKENI. With 3 bases clipped from V and 0 bases from J, the junction kept 8 bases outside the gene matches. The CDR3 spans 17 residues. The CDR3 nucleotides are TGTGCCAGCTCACCTTACCTGACAGGGAACTCTGGAAACACCATATATTTT. Protein: CASSPYLTGNSGNTIYF.

The rearrangement links TRBV7-8 to TRBJ2-3; D call uncertain. The length of the CDR3 is 15 residues. Germline values: CDR1 SGHVS, CDR2 FQNEAQ. Trimming removed 3 bases at V and 3 bases at J, with 13 bases between. The CDR3, as DNA: TGTGCCAGCAGCTTTCTGGCTAGTACGACAGATACGCAGTATTTT. Translated: CASSFLASTTDTQYF.

The chain employs TRBV18 and TRBJ2-3; 8 bases align to TRBD2. Germline CDR1 reads KGHSH; CDR2 reads LQKENI. The CDR3 consists of 18 residues. V trimming: 3 bases; J trimming: 3 bases; junction bases outside the gene matches: 14. The CDR3 DNA reads TGTGCCAGCTCACCGCCCCAGGGAGCGGGGGCACCTACAGATACGCAGTATTTT. Protein product: CASSPPQGAGAPTDTQYF.

This chain uses TRBV21-1 with TRBJ1-1; TRBD1, as called in the table, went unchecked against the DNA. TRBV21-1 is reported as a pseudogene. This CDR3 comprises 17 residues. The CDR3 DNA sequence: TGTGCCAGCAGCAGGGACAGGGAATCCCATCGCCACACTGAAGCTTTCTTT. Its protein product is CASSRDRESHRHTEAFF.

The rearrangement links TRBV19 to TRBJ1-2; TRBD1 matches 11 bases. The germline V gene encodes CDR1 LNHDA and CDR2 SQIVND (reference sequence). The length of the CDR3 is 15 residues. The J segment lost 8 bases and the V segment lost 3 bases, leaving 8 bases of the junction unmatched. This CDR3 reads CASSIIGQGARGYTF. The CDR3 DNA is TGTGCCAGTAGTATCATCGGACAGGGGGCGCGGGGCTACACCTTC.